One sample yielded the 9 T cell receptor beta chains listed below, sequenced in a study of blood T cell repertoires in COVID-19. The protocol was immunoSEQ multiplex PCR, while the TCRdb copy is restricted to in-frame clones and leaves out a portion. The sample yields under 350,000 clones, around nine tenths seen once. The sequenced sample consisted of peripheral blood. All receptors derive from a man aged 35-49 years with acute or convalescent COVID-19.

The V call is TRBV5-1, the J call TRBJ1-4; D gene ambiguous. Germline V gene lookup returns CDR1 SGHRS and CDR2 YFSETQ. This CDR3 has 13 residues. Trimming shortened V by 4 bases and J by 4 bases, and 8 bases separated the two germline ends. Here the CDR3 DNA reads TGCGCCAGCAGCGCTAGTAATAATGAAAAACTGTTTTTT. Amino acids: CASSASNNEKLFF.

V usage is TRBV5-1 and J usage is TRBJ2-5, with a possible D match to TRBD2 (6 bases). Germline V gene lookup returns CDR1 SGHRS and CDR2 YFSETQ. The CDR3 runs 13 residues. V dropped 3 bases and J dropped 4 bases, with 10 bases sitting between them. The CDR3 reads CASSSGTRETQYF. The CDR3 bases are TGCGCCAGCAGCTCCGGGACTCGAGAGACCCAGTACTTC.

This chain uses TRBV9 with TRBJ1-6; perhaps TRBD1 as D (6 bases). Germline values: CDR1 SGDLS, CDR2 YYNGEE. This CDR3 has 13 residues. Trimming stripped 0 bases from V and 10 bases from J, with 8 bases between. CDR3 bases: TGTGCCAGCAGCGTAGGGCAGGGGTCACCCCTCCACTTT. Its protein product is CASSVGQGSPLHF. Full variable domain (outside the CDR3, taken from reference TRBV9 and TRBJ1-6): DSGVTQTPKHLITATGQRVTLRCSPRSGDLSVYWYQQSLDQGLQFLIQYYNGEERAKGNILERFSAQQFPDLHSELNLSSLELGDSALYFCASSVGQGSPLHFGNGTRLTVT.

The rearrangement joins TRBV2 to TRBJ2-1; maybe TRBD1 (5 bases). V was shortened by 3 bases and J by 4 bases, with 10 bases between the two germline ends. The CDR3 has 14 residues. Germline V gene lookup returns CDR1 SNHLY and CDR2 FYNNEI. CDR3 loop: CASSDYQGYNEQFF. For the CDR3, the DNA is TGTGCCAGCAGTGATTACCAGGGTTACAATGAGCAGTTCTTC.

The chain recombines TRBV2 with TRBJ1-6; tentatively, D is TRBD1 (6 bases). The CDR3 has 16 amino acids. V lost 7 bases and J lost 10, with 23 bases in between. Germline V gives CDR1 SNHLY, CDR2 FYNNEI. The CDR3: CASTLLKPGQNSPLHF. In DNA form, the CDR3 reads TGTGCCAGCACCCTACTCAAACCGGGACAAAACTCACCCCTCCACTTT. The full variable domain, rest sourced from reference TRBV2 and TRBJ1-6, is EPEVTQTPSHQVTQMGQEVILRCVPISNHLYFYWYRQILGQKVEFLVSFYNNEISEKSEIFDDQFSVERPDGSNFTLKIRSTKLEDSAMYFCASTLLKPGQNSPLHFGNGTRLTVT.

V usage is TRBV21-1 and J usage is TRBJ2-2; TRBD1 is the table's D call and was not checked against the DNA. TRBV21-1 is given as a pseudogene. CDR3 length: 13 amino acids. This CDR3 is CASAYRVTGELFF. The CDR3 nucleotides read TGTGCCAGCGCATACAGAGTCACCGGGGAGCTGTTTTTT.

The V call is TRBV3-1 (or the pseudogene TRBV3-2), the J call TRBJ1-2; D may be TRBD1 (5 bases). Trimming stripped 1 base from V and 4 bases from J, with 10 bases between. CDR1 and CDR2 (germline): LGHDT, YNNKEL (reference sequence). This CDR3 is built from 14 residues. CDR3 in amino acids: CASSQVGGIYGYTF. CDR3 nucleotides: TGTGCCAGCAGCCAAGTCGGGGGTATCTATGGCTACACCTTC.

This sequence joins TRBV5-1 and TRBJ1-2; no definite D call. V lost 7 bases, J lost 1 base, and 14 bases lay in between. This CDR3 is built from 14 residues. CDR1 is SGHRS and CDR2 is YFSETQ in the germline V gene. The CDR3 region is CASSQLGLNYGYTF. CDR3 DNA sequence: TGCGCCAGCTCGCAACTTGGGCTTAACTATGGCTACACCTTC. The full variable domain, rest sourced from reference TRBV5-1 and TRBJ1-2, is KAGVTQTPRYLIKTRGQQVTLSCSPISGHRSVSWYQQTPGQGLQFLFEYFSETQRNKGNFPGRFSGRQFSNSRSEMNVSTLELGDSALYLCASSQLGLNYGYTFGSGTRLTVV.

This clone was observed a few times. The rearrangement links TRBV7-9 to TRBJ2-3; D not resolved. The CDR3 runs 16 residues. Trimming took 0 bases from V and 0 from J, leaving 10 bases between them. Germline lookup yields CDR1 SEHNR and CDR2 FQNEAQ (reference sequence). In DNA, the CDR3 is TGTGCCAGCAGCTTAGCGCTGGCAATAAGCACAGATACGCAGTATTTT. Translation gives CASSLALAISTDTQYF.